The 24 T cell receptor beta chains in this list originate from one sample, sequenced in a study of vaccination effects on CD4 cells after COVID-19. Expansion of antigen-specific CD4+ T cells with viral peptide pools was carried out by the ViraFEST assay before sequencing. The authors isolated CD4+ T cells after less than eleven days of culture. The antigens of these receptors remain unknown. TCRdb's table, derived via immunoSEQ multiplex PCR, lists solely in-frame clones and lacks some. The sample carries tens of thousands of clones, about four fifths recorded once. Sequencing was performed on CD4+ T cells from PBMCs cultured with HCoV-229E spike peptides, taken before COVID-19 vaccination. Receptors originate from a human donor who received a COVID-19 vaccine.

V gene TRBV6-1 combines with J gene TRBJ2-2; TRBD1 matches at 8 bases. The CDR3 sequence is 16 residues long. Germline lookup yields CDR1 MNHNS and CDR2 SASEGT. V gave up 3 bases and J gave up 2 bases; unmatched junction bases: 5. The CDR3 nucleotides read TGTGCCAGCAGTGATTTGGGGACAGGCAACACCGGGGAGCTGTTTTTT. Protein: CASSDLGTGNTGELFF.

The rearrangement links TRBV30 to TRBJ1-5; 8 positions agree with TRBD1. The germline gives CDR1 GTSNPN, CDR2 SVGIG (reference sequence). The CDR3 consists of 16 residues. The V segment lost 0 bases and the J segment 4 bases; nucleotides outside the gene matches: 8. The CDR3 DNA sequence: TGTGCCTGGAGTGTCCGGACAGGGTCGATGAATCAGCCCCAGCATTTT. Translating gives CAWSVRTGSMNQPQHF.

V and J are TRBV2 and TRBJ1-5; D is uncertain. CDR1 and CDR2 (germline): SNHLY, FYNNEI. CDR3 size: 12 residues. Trimming left V 7 bases short and J 6 bases short, with 10 bases between. The CDR3 nucleotides are TGTGCCAGCACCATGGACCGTCAGCCCCAGCATTTT. Translating it yields CASTMDRQPQHF. The variable domain in full, with the rest retrieved from reference TRBV2 and TRBJ1-5, is EPEVTQTPSHQVTQMGQEVILRCVPISNHLYFYWYRQILGQKVEFLVSFYNNEISEKSEIFDDQFSVERPDGSNFTLKIRSTKLEDSAMYFCASTMDRQPQHFGDGTRLSIL.

V gene TRBV5-1 combines with J gene TRBJ1-1; unclear D gene. This CDR3 comprises 16 residues. Trimming shortened V by 0 bases and J by 0 bases, and 12 bases separated the two germline ends. The germline CDR1 and CDR2 sequences are SGHRS and YFSETQ. The CDR3 coding sequence is TGCGCCAGCAGCTTGGGACCCGGGATCATGAACACTGAAGCTTTCTTT. Amino acids: CASSLGPGIMNTEAFF.

The chain combines TRBV20-1 with TRBJ1-2, with D unresolved. In germline, CDR1 is DFQATT, CDR2 SNEGSKA (reference sequence). The CDR3 totals 12 residues. Trimming took off 3 bases at V and 4 bases at J, with 9 bases between the two ends. The CDR3 sequence: CSASIGSYGYTF. In DNA, the CDR3 is TGCAGTGCTAGTATAGGGAGCTATGGCTACACCTTC.

V and J are TRBV2 and TRBJ2-5, with unresolved D. V shed 2 bases and J shed 2 bases, with 3 bases lying between them. The CDR3 extends over 12 amino acids. The germline V gene encodes CDR1 SNHLY and CDR2 FYNNEI. DNA for the CDR3: TGTGCCAGCAGTGAAAGGCAAGAGACCCAGTACTTC. Translation gives CASSERQETQYF.

This clone was detected a few times. The V call is TRBV5-5, the J call TRBJ2-2; D is unresolved. CDR3 size: 16 residues. Trimming removed 3 bases at V and 2 bases at J, with 14 bases between. Germline-derived CDR1 and CDR2 are SGHKS and YYEKEE (reference sequence). CDR3 in amino acids: CASSSPAQINTGELFF. The CDR3, as DNA: TGTGCCAGCAGCTCCCCGGCACAGATAAACACCGGGGAGCTGTTTTTT.

The chain uses TRBV14 and TRBJ2-4; the D gene is possibly TRBD1 (6 bases). Between the trimmed V and J ends, which lost 4 bases and 5 bases, there was a span of 9 bases. Looked up from germline, CDR1 is SGHDN and CDR2 is FVKESK. The CDR3 is 13 amino acids. CDR3 residues: CASSLGTQNIQYF. In DNA form, the CDR3 reads TGTGCCAGCAGCCTCGGGACACAAAACATTCAGTACTTC.

The V call is TRBV5-1, the J call TRBJ1-6; a weak D match, TRBD1 (5 bases). CDR1 and CDR2 (germline): SGHRS, YFSETQ. V was pared by 0 bases and J by 10 bases, with 5 bases between. The CDR3 consists of 12 residues. CDR3 sequence reads: CASSLEGSPLHF. The CDR3 DNA reads TGCGCCAGCAGCTTGGAGGGGTCACCCCTCCACTTT.

V gene TRBV25-1 combines with J gene TRBJ2-1; possibly TRBD1 for D (5 bases). Germline CDR1 and CDR2: MGHDK and SYGVNS. Deletions cut 3 bases from V and 7 bases from J, with 13 bases between. The CDR3 totals 14 residues. CDR3 region: CASSETLGVNEQFF. In DNA, the CDR3 is TGTGCCAGCAGTGAGACTCTAGGGGTAAATGAGCAGTTCTTC.

This chain links TRBV29-1 with TRBJ2-7; D remains unclear. This CDR3 contains 12 residues. V was cut by 2 bases and J by 3 bases, with 8 bases left in between. Germline lookup yields CDR1 SQVTM and CDR2 ANQGSEA. CDR3 loop: CSVELPLYEQYV. DNA of the CDR3: TGCAGCGTTGAATTGCCCCTCTACGAGCAGTACGTC.

This clone was detected once. The chain uses TRBV7-2 and TRBJ2-1; TRBD1 matches at 9 bases. CDR3 length: 15 residues. V lost 3 bases and J lost 2; bases outside the gene matches: 2. Germline loops: CDR1 SGHTA, CDR2 FQGNSA. CDR3 sequence (DNA): TGTGCCAGCAGCTTCCGGGACAGGGCCTACAATGAGCAGTTCTTC. This gives the protein CASSFRDRAYNEQFF. The variable domain in full, with the rest retrieved from reference TRBV7-2 and TRBJ2-1, is GAGVSQSPSNKVTEKGKDVELRCDPISGHTALYWYRQSLGQGLEFLIYFQGNSAPDKSGLPSDRFSAERTGGSVSTLTIQRTQQEDSAVYLCASSFRDRAYNEQFFGPGTRLTVL.

The chain links TRBV4-3 to TRBJ1-4, with D maybe TRBD1 (5 bases). CDR3 length: 18 amino acids. Germline V gives CDR1 LGHNA, CDR2 YSLEER. V dropped 5 bases and J dropped 7 bases, with 26 bases sitting between them. The CDR3 is CASSIDRPGYNRGEKLFF. In DNA, the CDR3 is TGCGCCAGCAGCATAGACCGCCCAGGGTATAACCGAGGTGAAAAACTGTTTTTT.

This chain links TRBV5-4 with TRBJ1-6; D unresolved. The CDR3 spans 15 residues. CDR1 SGHNT and CDR2 YYREEE come from the germline V gene (reference sequence). Deletions cut 0 bases from V and 6 bases from J, with 10 bases between. The CDR3 region has the DNA TGTGCCAGCAGCTTGGCGGCAGGAAGTAATTCACCCCTCCACTTT. It yields the protein CASSLAAGSNSPLHF. Combining the CDR3 with reference TRBV5-4 and TRBJ1-6 gives the whole variable domain ETGVTQSPTHLIKTRGQQVTLRCSSQSGHNTVSWYQQALGQGPQFIFQYYREEENGRGNFPPRFSGLQFPNYSSELNVNALELDDSALYLCASSLAAGSNSPLHFGNGTRLTVT.

This sequence joins TRBV3-1 (or the pseudogene TRBV3-2) and TRBJ1-3; unclear D gene. V was clipped by 4 bases and J by 8 bases, with 9 bases between them. CDR1 is LGHDT and CDR2 is YNNKEL in the germline V gene (reference sequence). The CDR3 loop spans 12 amino acids. In DNA, the CDR3 is TGTGCCAGCAGCCCTAAGGAAGACACCATATATTTT. It is translated as CASSPKEDTIYF.

This clone was observed a handful of times. This chain connects TRBV27 to TRBJ2-1; no definite D call. V gave up 2 bases and J gave up 6 bases, with 8 bases separating them. The germline V gene encodes CDR1 MNHEY and CDR2 SMNVEV (reference sequence). This CDR3 has 13 residues. CDR3 sequence reads: CASSLTSLNEQFF. CDR3 bases: TGTGCCAGCAGTTTAACAAGCCTCAATGAGCAGTTCTTC.

This chain links TRBV19 with TRBJ1-6, with TRBD1 as a possible D gene (5 bases). This CDR3 spans 15 amino acids. V dropped 3 bases and J dropped 10 bases, with 16 bases sitting between them. The germline CDR1 and CDR2 sequences are LNHDA and SQIVND (reference sequence). As DNA, the CDR3 is TGTGCCAGTAGTATTGGGGGTTTCCCGGCCTCACCCCTCCACTTT. Translating gives CASSIGGFPASPLHF.

The rearrangement links TRBV5-1 to TRBJ1-5; D gene ambiguous. Trimming took off 0 bases at V and 3 bases at J, with 7 bases between the two ends. This CDR3 has 14 residues. Germline CDR1 is SGHRS and CDR2 is YFSETQ. CDR3 protein: CASSLAGTNQPQHF. The CDR3 DNA follows: TGCGCCAGCAGCTTGGCAGGAACCAATCAGCCCCAGCATTTT.

As regards this clone: Other DNA variants within this sample encode the same CDR3. In nucleotides, the CDR3 is TGTGCCACCAGTGATTCCGGACAGGGAGGTGAAAAACTGTTTTTT. It codes for CATSDSGQGGEKLFF. V and J are TRBV24-1 and TRBJ1-4; 8 nucleotides match TRBD1. The germline CDR1 and CDR2 sequences are KGHDR and SFDVKD. The CDR3 is made up of 15 amino acids. The V and J ends lost 2 bases and 7 bases, in that order; junction bases with no gene match: 5.

V usage is TRBV5-8 and J usage is TRBJ2-3; D is possibly TRBD1 (6 bases). The CDR3 spans 14 residues. CDR1 and CDR2 from the germline V gene are SGHTS and YDEGEE. V was cut by 10 bases and J by 4 bases, with 19 bases left in between. The CDR3 bases are TGTGCCTCCCCCGTTTGGCAGGGGCCAGATACGCAGTATTTT. Protein sequence: CASPVWQGPDTQYF.

The chain recombines TRBV7-3 with TRBJ2-3, with 8 bases identical to TRBD1. Unmatched junction bases numbered 6, after V lost 1 base and J lost 6 bases. CDR3 size: 15 residues. The V gene's germline CDR1 is SGHTA and CDR2 FQGTGA. In DNA form, the CDR3 reads TGTGCCAGCAGCTTAAACGGACAGGGTATCGATACGCAGTATTTT. It encodes CASSLNGQGIDTQYF.

Only a few counts were recorded for this clone. J is TRBJ1-6 and V is TRBV10-3; D gene uncertain. The CDR3 is made up of 16 amino acids. V was trimmed by 2 bases and J by 0 bases, leaving 8 bases between them. Germline CDR1 and CDR2: ENHRY and SYGVKD. This CDR3 is CAISETGSSYNSPLHF. CDR3 DNA: TGTGCCATCAGTGAGACCGGGAGCTCCTATAATTCACCCCTCCACTTT.

This clone has a handful of counts. V usage is TRBV7-9 and J usage is TRBJ1-1, with D maybe TRBD1 (5 bases). Trimming took 5 bases from V and 8 from J, leaving 18 bases between them. CDR1 and CDR2 (germline): SEHNR, FQNEAQ (reference sequence). The CDR3 spans 14 residues. The CDR3 loop reads CASSPEGRAREAFF. The DNA for the CDR3 is TGTGCCAGCAGCCCCGAGGGGCGGGCGAGGGAAGCTTTCTTT. Full variable domain (remainder filled in from reference TRBV7-9 and TRBJ1-1): DTGVSQNPRHKITKRGQNVTFRCDPISEHNRLYWYRQTLGQGPEFLTYFQNEAQLEKSRLLSDRFSAERPKGSFSTLEIQRTEQGDSAMYLCASSPEGRAREAFFGQGTRLTVV.

This clone occurred a few times. The chain carries TRBV9 and TRBJ1-4; D may be TRBD1 (5 bases). The germline CDR1 and CDR2 sequences are SGDLS and YYNGEE. V lost 3 bases to trimming and J lost 0 bases, with 9 bases between them. The CDR3 is 15 amino acids. The CDR3, as DNA: TGTGCCAGCAGCGAGGGGCCCGCAACTAATGAAAAACTGTTTTTT. Translating gives CASSEGPATNEKLFF.